This T cell receptor beta chain was sequenced in a study of blood T cell repertoires in COVID-19. Study-level background: Samples representing acute and convalescent COVID-19 were sourced from the United States, Italy and Spain. From T cells, B-cell-depleted T cells, or PBMCs came the material, which was cDNA or gDNA.

As processed by the authors: Estimation of nucleated cell counts was performed using reference gene primer amplification. The protocol was immunoSEQ multiplex PCR, while the TCRdb copy is restricted to in-frame clones and leaves out a portion. Clone size and the V and J calls come from that table; the DNA yielded D and trimming. The sample yields about 75,000 clones, 70% to 85% seen once. This CDR3 region has 16 residues. V lost 1 base to trimming and J lost 5 bases; unmatched junction nucleotides: 9. Looked up from germline, CDR1 is SGHNT and CDR2 is YYREEE (reference sequence). The sequencing sample was made of peripheral blood. The TCR originated in a woman aged 50 to 60 with acute or convalescent COVID-19. The chain recombines TRBV5-4 with TRBJ2-5, with 9 bases lining up with TRBD2. The CDR3 loop reads CASSLPGRLAGETQYF. DNA of the CDR3: TGTGCCAGCAGCTTGCCCGGCCGTCTAGCGGGGGAGACCCAGTACTTC.